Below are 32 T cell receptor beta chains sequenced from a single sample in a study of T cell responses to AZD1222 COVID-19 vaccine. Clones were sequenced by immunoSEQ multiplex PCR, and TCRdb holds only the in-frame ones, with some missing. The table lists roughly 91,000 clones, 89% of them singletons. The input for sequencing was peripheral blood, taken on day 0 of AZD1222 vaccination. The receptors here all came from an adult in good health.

In DNA, the CDR3 is TGTGCCAGCAGTTCCCCGGATGGACCGAATTACTACGAGCAGTACTTC. Its translation is CASSSPDGPNYYEQYF. The chain uses TRBV6-6 and TRBJ2-7; no clear D. CDR3 length equals 16 residues. The germline V gene has CDR1 MNHNY and CDR2 SVGAGI (reference sequence). V lost 4 bases and J lost 3, with 19 bases in between.

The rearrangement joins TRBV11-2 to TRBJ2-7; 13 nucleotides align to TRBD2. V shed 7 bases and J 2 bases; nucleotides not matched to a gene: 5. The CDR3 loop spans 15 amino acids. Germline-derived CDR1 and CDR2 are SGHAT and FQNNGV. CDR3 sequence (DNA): TGTGCCAGCACCAGGACTAGCGGGGGACCCTACGAGCAGTACTTC. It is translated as CASTRTSGGPYEQYF.

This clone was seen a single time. The chain's CDR3 is CASSLLQLETQYF. The CDR3 DNA reads as TGTGCCAGCAGCTTGCTACAGCTAGAGACCCAGTACTTC. The rearrangement joins TRBV5-4 to TRBJ2-5, with D unresolved. V gave up 1 base and J gave up 4 bases, with 8 bases separating them. The CDR3 is 13 amino acids. Germline V gene lookup returns CDR1 SGHNT and CDR2 YYREEE (reference sequence).

This CDR3 reads CATHPRVDTNTEAFF. The CDR3 DNA sequence: TGTGCCACCCACCCCAGGGTAGACACGAACACTGAAGCTTTCTTT. The chain recombines TRBV19 with TRBJ1-1, with a weak D call TRBD1 (5 bases). The CDR3 runs 15 residues. Germline values: CDR1 LNHDA, CDR2 SQIVND (reference sequence). Trimming removed 10 bases from V and 1 base from J, with 19 bases in between.

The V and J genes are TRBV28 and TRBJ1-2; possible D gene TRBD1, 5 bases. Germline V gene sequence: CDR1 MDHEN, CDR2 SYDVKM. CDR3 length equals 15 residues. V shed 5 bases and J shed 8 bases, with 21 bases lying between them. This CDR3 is CASSTHPLGVRGYTF. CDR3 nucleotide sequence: TGTGCCAGCAGTACTCACCCTCTGGGGGTCAGGGGCTACACCTTC.

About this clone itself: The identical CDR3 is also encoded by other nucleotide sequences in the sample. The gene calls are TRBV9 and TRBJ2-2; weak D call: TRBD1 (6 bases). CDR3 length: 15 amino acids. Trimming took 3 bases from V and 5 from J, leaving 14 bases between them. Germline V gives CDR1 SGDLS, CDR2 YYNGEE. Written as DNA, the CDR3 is TGTGCCAGCAGCGGGGGGCAGGGAAGGACCGGGGAGCTGTTTTTT. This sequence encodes CASSGGQGRTGELFF.

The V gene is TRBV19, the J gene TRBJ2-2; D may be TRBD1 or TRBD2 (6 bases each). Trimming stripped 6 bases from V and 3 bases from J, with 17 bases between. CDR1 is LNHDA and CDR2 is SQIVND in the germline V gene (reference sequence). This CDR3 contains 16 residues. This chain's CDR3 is CASRTGEGGYTGELFF. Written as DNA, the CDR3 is TGTGCCAGTAGAACCGGAGAGGGGGGTTACACCGGGGAGCTGTTTTTT.

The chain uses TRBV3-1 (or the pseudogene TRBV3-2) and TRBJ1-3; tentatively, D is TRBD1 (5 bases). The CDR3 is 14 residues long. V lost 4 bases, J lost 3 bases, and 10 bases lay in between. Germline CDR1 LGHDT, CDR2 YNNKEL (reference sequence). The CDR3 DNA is TGTGCCAGCAGCCCCCGGGACGGTGGAAACACCATATATTTT. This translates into CASSPRDGGNTIYF.

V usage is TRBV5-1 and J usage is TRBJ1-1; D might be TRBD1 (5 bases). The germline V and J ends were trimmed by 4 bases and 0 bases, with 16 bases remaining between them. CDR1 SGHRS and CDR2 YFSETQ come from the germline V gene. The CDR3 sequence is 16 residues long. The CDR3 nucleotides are TGCGCCAGCAGCCTCCCACCTGGCAGGGTGAACACTGAAGCTTTCTTT. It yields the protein CASSLPPGRVNTEAFF.

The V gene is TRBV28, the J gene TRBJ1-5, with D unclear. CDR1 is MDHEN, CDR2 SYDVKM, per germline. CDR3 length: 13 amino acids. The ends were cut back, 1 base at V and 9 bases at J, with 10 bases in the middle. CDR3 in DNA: TGTGCCAGCAGTTTATCTGGGATTCTGCCCCAGCATTTT. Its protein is CASSLSGILPQHF. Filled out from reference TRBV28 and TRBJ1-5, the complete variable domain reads DVKVTQSSRYLVKRTGEKVFLECVQDMDHENMFWYRQDPGLGLRLIYFSYDVKMKEKGDIPEGYSVSREKKERFSLILESASTNQTSMYLCASSLSGILPQHFGDGTRLSIL.

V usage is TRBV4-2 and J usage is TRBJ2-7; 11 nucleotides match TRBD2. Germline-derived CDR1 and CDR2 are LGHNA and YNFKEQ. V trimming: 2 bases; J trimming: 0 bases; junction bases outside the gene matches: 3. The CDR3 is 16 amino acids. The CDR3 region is CASSQPGTSGSYEQYF. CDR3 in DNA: TGTGCCAGCAGCCAACCCGGGACTAGCGGCTCCTACGAGCAGTACTTC.

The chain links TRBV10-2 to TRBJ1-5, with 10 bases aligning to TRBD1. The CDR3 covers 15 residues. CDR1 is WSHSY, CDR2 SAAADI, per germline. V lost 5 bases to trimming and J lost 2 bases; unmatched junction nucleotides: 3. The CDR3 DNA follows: TGCGCCAGCAGTTGGGACAGGGGAGGCAATCAGCCCCAGCATTTT. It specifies CASSWDRGGNQPQHF.

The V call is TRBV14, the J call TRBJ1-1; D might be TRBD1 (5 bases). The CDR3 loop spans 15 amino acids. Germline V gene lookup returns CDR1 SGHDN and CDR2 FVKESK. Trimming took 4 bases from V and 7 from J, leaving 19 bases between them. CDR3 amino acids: CASSRRGTGVGEAFF. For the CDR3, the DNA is TGTGCCAGCAGCCGTCGGGGAACGGGGGTAGGTGAAGCTTTCTTT.

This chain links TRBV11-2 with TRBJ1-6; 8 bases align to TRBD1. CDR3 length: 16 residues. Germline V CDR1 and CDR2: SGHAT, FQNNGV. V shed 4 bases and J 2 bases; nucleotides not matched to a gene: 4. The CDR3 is CASSSGTGAYNSPLHF. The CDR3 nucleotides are TGTGCCAGCAGCTCGGGGACAGGCGCCTATAATTCACCCCTCCACTTT.

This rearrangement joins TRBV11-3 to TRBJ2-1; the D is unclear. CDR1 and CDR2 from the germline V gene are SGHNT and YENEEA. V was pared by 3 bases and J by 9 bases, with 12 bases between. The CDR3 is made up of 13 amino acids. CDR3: CASSFSYRGEQFF. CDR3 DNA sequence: TGTGCCAGCAGCTTCAGCTATCGCGGTGAGCAGTTCTTC.

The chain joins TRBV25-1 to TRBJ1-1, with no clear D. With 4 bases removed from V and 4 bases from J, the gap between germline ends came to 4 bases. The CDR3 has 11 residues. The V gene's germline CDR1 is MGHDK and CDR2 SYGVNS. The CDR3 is CASSGGTEAFF. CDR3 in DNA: TGTGCCAGCAGTGGAGGCACTGAAGCTTTCTTT. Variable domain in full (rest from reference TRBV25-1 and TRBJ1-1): EADIYQTPRYLVIGTGKKITLECSQTMGHDKMYWYQQDPGMELHLIHYSYGVNSTEKGDLSSESTVSRIRTEHFPLTLESARPSHTSQYLCASSGGTEAFFGQGTRLTVV.

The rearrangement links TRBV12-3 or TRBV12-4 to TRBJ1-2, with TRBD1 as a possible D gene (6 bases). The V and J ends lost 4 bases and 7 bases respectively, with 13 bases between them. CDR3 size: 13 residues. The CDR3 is CASSYRAILGYTF. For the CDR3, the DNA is TGTGCCAGCAGTTACAGGGCCATCCTTGGCTACACCTTC.

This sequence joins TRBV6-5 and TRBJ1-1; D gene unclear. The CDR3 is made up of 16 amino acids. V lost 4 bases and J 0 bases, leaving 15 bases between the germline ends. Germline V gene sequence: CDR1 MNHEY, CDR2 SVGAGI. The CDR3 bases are TGTGCCAGCAGTTTCGGATTTTCCCGCATGAACACTGAAGCTTTCTTT. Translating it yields CASSFGFSRMNTEAFF.

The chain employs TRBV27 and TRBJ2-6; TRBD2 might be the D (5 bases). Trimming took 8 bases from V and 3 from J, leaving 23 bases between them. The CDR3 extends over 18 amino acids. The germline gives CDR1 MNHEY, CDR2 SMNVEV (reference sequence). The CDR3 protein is CASSSIRGPRSGANVLTF. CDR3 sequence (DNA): TGTGCCAGCTCGAGTATCCGAGGGCCCCGGAGTGGGGCCAACGTCCTGACTTTC. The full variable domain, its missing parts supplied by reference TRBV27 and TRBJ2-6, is EAQVTQNPRYLITVTGKKLTVTCSQNMNHEYMSWYRQDPGLGLRQIYYSMNVEVTDKGDVPEGYKVSRKEKRNFPLILESPSPNQTSLYFCASSSIRGPRSGANVLTFGAGSRLTVL.

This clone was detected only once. DNA of the CDR3: TGCAGCGGCACTAGACAGGGGGCGTTCACTGAAGCTTTCTTT. This encodes CSGTRQGAFTEAFF. The chain is built from TRBV29-1 and TRBJ1-1, with 10 bases that match TRBD1. From germline, CDR1 is SQVTM and CDR2 ANQGSEA. CDR3 length: 14 residues. V lost 7 bases, J lost 4 bases, and 9 bases stayed unmatched.

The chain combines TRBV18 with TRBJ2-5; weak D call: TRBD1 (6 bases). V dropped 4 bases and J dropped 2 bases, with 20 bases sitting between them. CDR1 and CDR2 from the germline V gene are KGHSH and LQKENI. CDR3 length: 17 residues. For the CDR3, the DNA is TGTGCCAGCTCACACCCCCTGGGGATGCAGGGGCAAGAGACCCAGTACTTC. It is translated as CASSHPLGMQGQETQYF.

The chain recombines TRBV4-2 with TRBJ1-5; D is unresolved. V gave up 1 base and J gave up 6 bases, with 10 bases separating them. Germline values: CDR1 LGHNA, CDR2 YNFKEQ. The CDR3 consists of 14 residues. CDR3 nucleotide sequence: TGTGCCAGCAGCCAAGGCGATAGATTTCAGCCCCAGCATTTT. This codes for CASSQGDRFQPQHF.

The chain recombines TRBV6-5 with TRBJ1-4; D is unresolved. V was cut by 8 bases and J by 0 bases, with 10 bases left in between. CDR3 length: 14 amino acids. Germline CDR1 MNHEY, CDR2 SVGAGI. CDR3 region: CASRSGATNEKLFF. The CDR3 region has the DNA TGTGCCAGCCGTAGCGGGGCAACTAATGAAAAACTGTTTTTT.

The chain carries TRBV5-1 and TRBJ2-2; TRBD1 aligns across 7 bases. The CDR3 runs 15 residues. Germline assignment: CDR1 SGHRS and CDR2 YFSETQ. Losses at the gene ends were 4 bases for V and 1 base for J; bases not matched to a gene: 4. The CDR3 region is CASSPDRENTGELFF. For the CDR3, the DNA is TGCGCCAGCAGCCCCGACAGGGAGAACACCGGGGAGCTGTTTTTT.

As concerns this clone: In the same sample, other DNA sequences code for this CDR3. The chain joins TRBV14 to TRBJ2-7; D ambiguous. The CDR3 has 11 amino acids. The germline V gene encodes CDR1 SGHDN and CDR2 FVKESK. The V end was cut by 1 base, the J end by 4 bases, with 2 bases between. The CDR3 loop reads CASSQGYEQYF. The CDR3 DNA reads TGTGCCAGCAGCCAAGGGTACGAGCAGTACTTC.

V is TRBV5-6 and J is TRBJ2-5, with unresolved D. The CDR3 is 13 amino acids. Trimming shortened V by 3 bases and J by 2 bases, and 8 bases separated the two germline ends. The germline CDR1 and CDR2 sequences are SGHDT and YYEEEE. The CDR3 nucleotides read TGTGCCAGCAGCTATCGAGGACAAGAGACCCAGTACTTC. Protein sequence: CASSYRGQETQYF.

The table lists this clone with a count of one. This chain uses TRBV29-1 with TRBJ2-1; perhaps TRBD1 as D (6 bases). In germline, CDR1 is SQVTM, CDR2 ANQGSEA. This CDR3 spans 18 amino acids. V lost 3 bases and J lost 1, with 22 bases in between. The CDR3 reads CSVDSGTSLTRSYNEQFF. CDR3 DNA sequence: TGCAGCGTTGATTCCGGGACATCCTTAACCAGATCCTACAATGAGCAGTTCTTC.

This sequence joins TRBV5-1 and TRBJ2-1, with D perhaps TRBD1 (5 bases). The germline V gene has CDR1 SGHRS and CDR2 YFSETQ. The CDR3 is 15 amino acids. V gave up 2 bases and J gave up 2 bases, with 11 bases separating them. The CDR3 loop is CASSLQDNTYNEQFF. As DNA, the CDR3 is TGCGCCAGCAGCTTACAGGACAACACCTACAATGAGCAGTTCTTC.

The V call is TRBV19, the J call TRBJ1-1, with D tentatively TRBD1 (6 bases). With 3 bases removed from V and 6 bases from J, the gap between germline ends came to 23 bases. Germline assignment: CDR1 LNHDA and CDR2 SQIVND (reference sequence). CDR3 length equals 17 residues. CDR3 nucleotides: TGTGCCAGTAGTATTACCCGCGCCGGGACAACGAGACCTGAAGCTTTCTTT. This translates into CASSITRAGTTRPEAFF.

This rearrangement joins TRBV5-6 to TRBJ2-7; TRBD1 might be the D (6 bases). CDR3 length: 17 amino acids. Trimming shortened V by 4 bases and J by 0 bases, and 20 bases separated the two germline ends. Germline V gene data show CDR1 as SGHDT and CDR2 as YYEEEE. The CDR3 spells CASSLPSRDTGSYEQYF. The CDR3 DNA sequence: TGTGCCAGCAGCCTGCCATCCCGGGACACCGGCTCCTACGAGCAGTACTTC.

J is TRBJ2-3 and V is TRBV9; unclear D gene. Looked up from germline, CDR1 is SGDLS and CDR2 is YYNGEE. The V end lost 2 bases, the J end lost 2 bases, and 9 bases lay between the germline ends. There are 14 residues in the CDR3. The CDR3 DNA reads TGTGCCAGCAGCGTTCCACCCGACACAGATACGCAGTATTTT. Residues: CASSVPPDTDTQYF.

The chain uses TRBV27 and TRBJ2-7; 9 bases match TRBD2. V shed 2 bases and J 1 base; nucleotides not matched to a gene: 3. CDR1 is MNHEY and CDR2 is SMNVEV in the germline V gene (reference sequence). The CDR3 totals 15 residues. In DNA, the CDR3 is TGTGCCAGCAGTTTACAACTAGCGGGTTCCTACGAGCAGTACTTC. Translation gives CASSLQLAGSYEQYF.